In its sample, the clone carrying this T cell receptor beta chain was seen once. What it recognizes is unknown. This sample was included in a study of cytomegalovirus exposure and HLA in healthy donors. The PCR contained 60 Vbeta and 13 Jbeta primers. The method was immunoSEQ multiplex PCR; TCRdb's version includes in-frame clones alone and lacks a portion of them. Of 100,000 to 120,000 clones in the sample, 70% to 80% were seen once. Germline CDR1 reads SGHNT; CDR2 reads YENEEA. With V trimmed by 4 bases and J by 11 bases, 4 bases remained unmatched. This CDR3 comprises 11 residues. Whole-study results and caveats: Later analysis placed DRB1 highest and HLA-C lowest in TCR association rates, which differed by HLA locus.

Material for sequencing was PBMCs. The clonotype comes from a woman aged 40 to 50 in good health and CMV-seropositive. The chain is built from TRBV11-3 and TRBJ2-5; the match to TRBD2 covers 7 bases. CDR3 in DNA: TGTGCCAGCAGCTATGGGGGGGGACAGTACTTC. It translates to CASSYGGGQYF.